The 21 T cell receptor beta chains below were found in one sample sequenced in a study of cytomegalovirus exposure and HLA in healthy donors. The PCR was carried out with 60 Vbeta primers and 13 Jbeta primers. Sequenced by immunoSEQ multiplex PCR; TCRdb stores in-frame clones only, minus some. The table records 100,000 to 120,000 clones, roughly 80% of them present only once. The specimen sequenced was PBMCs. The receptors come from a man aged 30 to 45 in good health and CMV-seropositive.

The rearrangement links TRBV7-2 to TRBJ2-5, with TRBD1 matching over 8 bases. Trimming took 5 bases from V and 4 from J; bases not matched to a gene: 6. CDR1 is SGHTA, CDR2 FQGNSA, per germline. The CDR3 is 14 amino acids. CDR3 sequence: CASSPRTGRETQYF. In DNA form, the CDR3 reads TGTGCCAGCAGCCCTCGGACAGGGCGAGAGACCCAGTACTTC.

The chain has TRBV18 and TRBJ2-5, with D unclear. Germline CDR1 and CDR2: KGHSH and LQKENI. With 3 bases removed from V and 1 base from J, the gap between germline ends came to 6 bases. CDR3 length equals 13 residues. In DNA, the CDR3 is TGTGCCAGCTCACCCCTCCCCCAAGAGACCCAGTACTTC. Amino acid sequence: CASSPLPQETQYF.

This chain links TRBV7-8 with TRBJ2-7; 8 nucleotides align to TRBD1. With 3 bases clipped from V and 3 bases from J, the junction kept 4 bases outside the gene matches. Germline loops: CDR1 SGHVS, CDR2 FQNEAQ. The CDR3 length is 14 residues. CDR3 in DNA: TGTGCCAGCAGCTTGGGACAGGTCTACTACGAGCAGTACTTC. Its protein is CASSLGQVYYEQYF.

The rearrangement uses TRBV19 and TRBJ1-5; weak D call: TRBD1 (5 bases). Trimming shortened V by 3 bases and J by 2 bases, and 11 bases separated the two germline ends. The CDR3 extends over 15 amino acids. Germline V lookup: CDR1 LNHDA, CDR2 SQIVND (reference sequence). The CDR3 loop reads CASSIQPRGNQPQHF. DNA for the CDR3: TGTGCCAGTAGTATCCAACCCAGGGGCAATCAGCCCCAGCATTTT.

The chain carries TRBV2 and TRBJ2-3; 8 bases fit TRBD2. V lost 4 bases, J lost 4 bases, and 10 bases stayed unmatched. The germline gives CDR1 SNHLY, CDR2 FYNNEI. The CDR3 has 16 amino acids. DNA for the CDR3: TGTGCCAGCAGTGGGACCACGGGGGGGCCCGCAGATACGCAGTATTTT. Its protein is CASSGTTGGPADTQYF.

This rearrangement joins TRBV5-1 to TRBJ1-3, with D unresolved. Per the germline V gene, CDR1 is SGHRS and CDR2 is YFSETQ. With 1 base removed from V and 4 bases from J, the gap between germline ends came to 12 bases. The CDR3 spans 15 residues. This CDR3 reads CASSLQSPGGNTIYF. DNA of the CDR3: TGCGCCAGCAGCTTGCAGTCCCCGGGAGGAAACACCATATATTTT.

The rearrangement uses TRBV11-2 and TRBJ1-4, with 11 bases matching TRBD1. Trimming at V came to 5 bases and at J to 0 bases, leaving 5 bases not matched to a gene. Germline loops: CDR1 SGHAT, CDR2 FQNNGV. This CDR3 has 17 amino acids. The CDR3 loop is CASSLGQGAATNEKLFF. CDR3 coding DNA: TGTGCCAGCAGCCTTGGACAGGGGGCTGCAACTAATGAAAAACTGTTTTTT. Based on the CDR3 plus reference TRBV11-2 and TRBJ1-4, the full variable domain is EAGVAQSPRYKIIEKRQSVAFWCNPISGHATLYWYQQILGQGPKLLIQFQNNGVVDDSQLPKDRFSAERLKGVDSTLKIQPAKLEDSAVYLCASSLGQGAATNEKLFFGSGTQLSVL.

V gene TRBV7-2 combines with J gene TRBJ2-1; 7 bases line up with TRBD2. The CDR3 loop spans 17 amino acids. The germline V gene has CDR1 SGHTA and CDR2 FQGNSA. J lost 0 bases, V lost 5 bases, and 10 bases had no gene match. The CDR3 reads CASSARLASNSYNEQFF. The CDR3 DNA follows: TGTGCCAGCAGCGCAAGACTAGCTTCGAACTCCTACAATGAGCAGTTCTTC.

The CDR3 region has the DNA TGTGCCAGCAGGACAGGGCAATCCTATGGCTACACCTTC. This sequence encodes CASRTGQSYGYTF. V gene TRBV6-1 combines with J gene TRBJ1-2, with 7 bases fitting TRBD1. CDR1 MNHNS and CDR2 SASEGT come from the germline V gene. The V segment lost 6 bases and the J segment 4 bases; nucleotides outside the gene matches: 5. This CDR3 is built from 13 residues.

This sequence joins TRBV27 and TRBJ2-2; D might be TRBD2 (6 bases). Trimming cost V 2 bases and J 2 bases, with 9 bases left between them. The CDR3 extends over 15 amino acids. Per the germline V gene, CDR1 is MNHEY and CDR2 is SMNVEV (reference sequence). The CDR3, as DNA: TGTGCCAGCAGTTTACAACTAGCCAACACCGGGGAGCTGTTTTTT. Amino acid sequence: CASSLQLANTGELFF.

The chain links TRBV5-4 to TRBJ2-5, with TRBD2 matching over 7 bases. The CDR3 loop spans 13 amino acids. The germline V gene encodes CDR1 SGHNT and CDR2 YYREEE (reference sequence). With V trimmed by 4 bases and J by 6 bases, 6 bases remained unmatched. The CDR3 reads CASSGGGGKTQYF. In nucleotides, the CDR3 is TGTGCCAGCAGCGGCGGCGGGGGAAAGACCCAGTACTTC.

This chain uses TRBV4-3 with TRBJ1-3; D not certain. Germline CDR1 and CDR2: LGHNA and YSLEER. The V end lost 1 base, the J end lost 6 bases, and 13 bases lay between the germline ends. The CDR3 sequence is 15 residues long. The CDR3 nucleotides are TGCGCCAGCAGCCAAGTCGGCGGAATAGAAAACACCATATATTTT. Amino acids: CASSQVGGIENTIYF.

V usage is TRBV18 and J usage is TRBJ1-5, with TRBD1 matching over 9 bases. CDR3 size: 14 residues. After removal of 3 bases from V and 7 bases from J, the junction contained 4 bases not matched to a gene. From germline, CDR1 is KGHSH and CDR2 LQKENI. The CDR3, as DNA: TGTGCCAGCTCACCGACAGGGGGAAGACAGCCCCAGCATTTT. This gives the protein CASSPTGGRQPQHF. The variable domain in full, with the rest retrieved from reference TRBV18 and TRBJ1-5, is NAGVMQNPRHLVRRRGQEARLRCSPMKGHSHVYWYRQLPEEGLKFMVYLQKENIIDESGMPKERFSAEFPKEGPSILRIQQVVRGDSAAYFCASSPTGGRQPQHFGDGTRLSIL.

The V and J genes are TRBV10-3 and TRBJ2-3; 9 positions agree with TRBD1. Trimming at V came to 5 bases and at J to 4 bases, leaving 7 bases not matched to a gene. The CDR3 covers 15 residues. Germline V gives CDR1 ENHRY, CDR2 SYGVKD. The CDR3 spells CAISRTGDGADTQYF. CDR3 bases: TGTGCCATCAGTCGGACAGGGGACGGGGCAGATACGCAGTATTTT.

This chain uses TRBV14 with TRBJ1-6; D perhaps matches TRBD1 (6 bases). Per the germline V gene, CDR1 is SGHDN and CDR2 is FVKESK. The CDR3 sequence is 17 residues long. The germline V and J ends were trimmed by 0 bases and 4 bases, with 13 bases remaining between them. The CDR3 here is CASSQETGQSYNSPLHF. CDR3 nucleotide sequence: TGTGCCAGCAGCCAAGAAACGGGACAATCATATAATTCACCCCTCCACTTT.

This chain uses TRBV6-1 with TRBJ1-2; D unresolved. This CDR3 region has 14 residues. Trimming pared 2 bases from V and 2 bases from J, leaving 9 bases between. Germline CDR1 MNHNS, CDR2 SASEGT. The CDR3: CASSETTENYGYTF. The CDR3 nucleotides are TGTGCCAGCAGTGAAACCACAGAAAACTATGGCTACACCTTC.

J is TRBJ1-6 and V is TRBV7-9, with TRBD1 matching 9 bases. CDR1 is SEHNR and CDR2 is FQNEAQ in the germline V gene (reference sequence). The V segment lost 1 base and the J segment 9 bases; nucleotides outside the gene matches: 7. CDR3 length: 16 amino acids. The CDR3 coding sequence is TGTGCCAGCAGCTTAGGGGGACAGGGCATTTTTTCACCCCTCCACTTT. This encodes CASSLGGQGIFSPLHF. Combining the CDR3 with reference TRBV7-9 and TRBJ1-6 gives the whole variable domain DTGVSQNPRHKITKRGQNVTFRCDPISEHNRLYWYRQTLGQGPEFLTYFQNEAQLEKSRLLSDRFSAERPKGSFSTLEIQRTEQGDSAMYLCASSLGGQGIFSPLHFGNGTRLTVT.

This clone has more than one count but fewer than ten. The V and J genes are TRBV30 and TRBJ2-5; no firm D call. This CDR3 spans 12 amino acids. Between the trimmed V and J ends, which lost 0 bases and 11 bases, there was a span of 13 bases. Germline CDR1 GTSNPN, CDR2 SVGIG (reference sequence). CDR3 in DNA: TGTGCCTGGAGTGTAACCAACCGAGAGCAGTACTTC. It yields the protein CAWSVTNREQYF. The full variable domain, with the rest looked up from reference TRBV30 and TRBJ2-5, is SQTIHQWPATLVQPVGSPLSLECTVEGTSNPNLYWYRQAAGRGLQLLFYSVGIGQISSEVPQNLSASRPQDRQFILSSKKLLLSDSGFYLCAWSVTNREQYFGPGTRLLVL.

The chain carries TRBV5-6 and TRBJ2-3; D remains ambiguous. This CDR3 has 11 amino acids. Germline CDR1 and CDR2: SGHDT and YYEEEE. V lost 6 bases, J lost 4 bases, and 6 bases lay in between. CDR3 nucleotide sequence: TGTGCCAGCACTTATGCAGATACGCAGTATTTT. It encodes CASTYADTQYF.

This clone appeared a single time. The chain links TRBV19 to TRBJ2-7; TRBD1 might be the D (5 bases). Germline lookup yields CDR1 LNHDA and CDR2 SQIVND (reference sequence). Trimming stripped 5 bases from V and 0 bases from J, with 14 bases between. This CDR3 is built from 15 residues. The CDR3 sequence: CASSEGAENSYEQYF. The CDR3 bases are TGTGCCAGTAGTGAAGGGGCGGAGAACTCCTACGAGCAGTACTTC.

CDR3 in amino acids: CASSLISVGPRTGELFF. The CDR3 DNA sequence: TGTGCCAGCAGCTTGATTTCTGTGGGGCCGCGCACCGGGGAGCTGTTTTTT. This chain connects TRBV5-6 to TRBJ2-2, with a possible D match to TRBD1 (5 bases). Germline V lookup: CDR1 SGHDT, CDR2 YYEEEE. The germline V and J ends were trimmed by 1 base and 4 bases, with 17 bases remaining between them. CDR3 length equals 17 residues.